The entry below gives a single T cell receptor (beta chain) sequence along with its context. Antigen unknown. Germline V lookup: CDR1 MNHEY, CDR2 SMNVEV (reference sequence). The CDR3 loop spans 17 amino acids. The germline V and J ends were trimmed by 3 bases and 5 bases, with 22 bases remaining between them. These data originate in a study of cytomegalovirus exposure and HLA in healthy donors. Study-wide points: Most TCR sequences were seen very rarely across donors, but some public TCRs occurred in many. The study flagged roughly 160 TCR beta chains as cytomegalovirus-associated.

Here immunoSEQ multiplex PCR was the method, and the copy in TCRdb shows in-frame clones only, minus some. The sample carries 60,000 to 85,000 clones, about 94% recorded once. Sequencing used PBMCs. This sequence was found in a man aged 18 to 30 in good health and CMV-seropositive. The rearrangement uses TRBV27 and TRBJ2-5; D might be TRBD2 (6 bases). As DNA, the CDR3 is TGTGCCAGCAGTTTTTTCTCCGGGACTGGGGCCGAGGAGACCCAGTACTTC. It encodes CASSFFSGTGAEETQYF.